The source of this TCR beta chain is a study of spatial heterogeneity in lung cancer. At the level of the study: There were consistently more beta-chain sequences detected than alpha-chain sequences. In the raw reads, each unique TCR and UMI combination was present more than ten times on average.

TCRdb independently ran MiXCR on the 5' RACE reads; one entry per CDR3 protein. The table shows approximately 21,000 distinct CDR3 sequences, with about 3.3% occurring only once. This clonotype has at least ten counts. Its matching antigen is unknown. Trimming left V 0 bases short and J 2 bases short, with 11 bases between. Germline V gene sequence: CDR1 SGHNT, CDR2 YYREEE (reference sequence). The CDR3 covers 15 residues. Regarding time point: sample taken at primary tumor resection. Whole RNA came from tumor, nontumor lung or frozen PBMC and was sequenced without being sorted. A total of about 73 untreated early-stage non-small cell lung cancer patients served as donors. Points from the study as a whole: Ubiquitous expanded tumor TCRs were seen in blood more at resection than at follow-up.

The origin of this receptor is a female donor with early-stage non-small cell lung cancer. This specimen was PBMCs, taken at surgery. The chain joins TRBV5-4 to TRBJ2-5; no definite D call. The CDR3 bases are TGTGCCAGCAGCTTGGCAGCCGTAGGGCAAGAGACCCAGTACTTC. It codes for CASSLAAVGQETQYF.